These T cell receptor beta chains were read from a single sample in a study of OX40 agonist ivuxolimab in advanced cancers. Some clones are missing from TCRdb's copy, which holds only in-frame ones; the method was immunoSEQ multiplex PCR. The repertoire holds about 55,000 clones, with around 87% as singletons. This sample comprised CD4+ or CD8+ T cells sorted from blood, obtained in a trial of the OX40 agonist ivuxolimab. The source is an adult with an advanced solid tumor such as melanoma, head and neck, liver or kidney cancer. CDR3s include the opening cysteine and the closing phenylalanine or tryptophan. Each record gives: V gene, J gene, CDR3 protein.

V gene: TRBV7-8; J gene: TRBJ1-2; CDR3 protein: CASSKPRVKSNYGYTF
V gene: TRBV5-6; J gene: TRBJ1-4; CDR3 protein: CASSSQDRRFWDEKLFF
V gene: TRBV28; J gene: TRBJ2-1; CDR3 protein: CASSYYPRQVNNEQFF
V gene: TRBV11-1; J gene: TRBJ1-1; CDR3 protein: CASSFWGENTEAFF
V gene: TRBV28; J gene: TRBJ1-6; CDR3 protein: CASRYRSSYNSPLHF
V gene: TRBV14; J gene: TRBJ1-1; CDR3 protein: CASSQGPSLNTEAFF
V gene: TRBV28; J gene: TRBJ2-7; CDR3 protein: CASSRPPSYEQYF
V gene: TRBV6-5; J gene: TRBJ1-1; CDR3 protein: CASLQGLTAFF
V gene: TRBV6-5; J gene: TRBJ1-4; CDR3 protein: CASSNRAINEKLFF
V gene: TRBV28; J gene: TRBJ2-7; CDR3 protein: CASSLGPTSEQYF
V gene: TRBV2; J gene: TRBJ1-1; CDR3 protein: CASSLGEAFF
V gene: TRBV11-3; J gene: TRBJ2-2; CDR3 protein: CASSLGGGWAAEYTGELFF
V gene: TRBV7-9; J gene: TRBJ2-5; CDR3 protein: CASSEVQETQYF
V gene: TRBV27; J gene: TRBJ2-7; CDR3 protein: CASGHYEQYF
V gene: TRBV7-9; J gene: TRBJ2-7; CDR3 protein: CASSQPLVGGYSYEQYF
V gene: TRBV7-3; J gene: TRBJ2-1; CDR3 protein: CASSFGGEQFF
V gene: TRBV2; J gene: TRBJ1-1; CDR3 protein: CASSEAPWGATEAFF